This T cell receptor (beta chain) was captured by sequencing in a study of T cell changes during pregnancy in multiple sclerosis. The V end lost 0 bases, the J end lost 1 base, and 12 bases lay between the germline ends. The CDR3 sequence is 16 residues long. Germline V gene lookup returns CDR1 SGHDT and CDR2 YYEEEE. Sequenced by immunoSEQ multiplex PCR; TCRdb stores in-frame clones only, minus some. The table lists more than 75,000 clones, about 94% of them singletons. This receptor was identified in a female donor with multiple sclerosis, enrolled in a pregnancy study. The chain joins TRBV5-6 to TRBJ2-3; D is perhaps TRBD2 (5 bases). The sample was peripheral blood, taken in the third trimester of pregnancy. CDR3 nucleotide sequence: TGTGCCAGCAGCTTGGCCACGGACTGGGGCACAGATACGCAGTATTTT. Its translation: CASSLATDWGTDTQYF.